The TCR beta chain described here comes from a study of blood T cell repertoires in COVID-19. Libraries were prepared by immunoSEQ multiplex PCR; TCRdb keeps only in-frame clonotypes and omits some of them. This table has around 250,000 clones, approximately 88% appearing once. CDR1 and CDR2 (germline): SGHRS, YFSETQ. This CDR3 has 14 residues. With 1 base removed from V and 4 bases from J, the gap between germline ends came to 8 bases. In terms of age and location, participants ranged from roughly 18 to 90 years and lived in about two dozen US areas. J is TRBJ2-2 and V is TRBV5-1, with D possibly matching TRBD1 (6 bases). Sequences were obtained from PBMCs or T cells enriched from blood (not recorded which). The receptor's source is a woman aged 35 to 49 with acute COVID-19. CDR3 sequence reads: CASSLTGITGELFF. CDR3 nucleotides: TGCGCCAGCAGCTTGACAGGGATCACCGGGGAGCTGTTTTTT.